This TCR beta chain was sequenced in a study of immune evolution from preneoplasia to lung adenocarcinoma. This CDR3 has 14 amino acids. Germline CDR1 and CDR2: SGHTA and FQGNSA. Trimming removed 5 bases from V and 5 bases from J; junction bases left unmatched: 8. Concerning this clone: What it recognizes is unknown.

Study-level findings and limits: T cell clonality was higher in KRAS-mutant than EGFR-mutant or wild-type nodules.

The assay was immunoSEQ multiplex PCR, and TCRdb's table has in-frame clones only and misses some. The data contain 3,500 to 4,500 clones, 76% of them singletons. Premalignant or tumor cells were enriched by macro-dissection after pathologic assessment. The chain is built from TRBV7-2 and TRBJ1-2, with TRBD1 matching over 7 bases. This sequence was found in a person aged 55-79 years with lung adenocarcinoma. Sample: FFPE lung adenocarcinoma in situ tissue. This CDR3 reads CASSEPQGPYGYTF. The DNA of the CDR3 is TGTGCCAGCAGCGAACCACAGGGGCCTTATGGCTACACCTTC.